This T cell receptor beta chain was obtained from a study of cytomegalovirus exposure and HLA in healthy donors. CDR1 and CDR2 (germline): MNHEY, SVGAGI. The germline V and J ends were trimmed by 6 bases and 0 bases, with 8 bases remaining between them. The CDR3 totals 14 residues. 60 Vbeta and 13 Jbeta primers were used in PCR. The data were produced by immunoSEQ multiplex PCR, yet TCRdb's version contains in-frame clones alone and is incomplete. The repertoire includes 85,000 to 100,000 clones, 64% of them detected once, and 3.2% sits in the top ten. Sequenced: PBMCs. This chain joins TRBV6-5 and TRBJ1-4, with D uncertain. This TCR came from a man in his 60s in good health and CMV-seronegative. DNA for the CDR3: TGTGCCAGCAGCAGATTAACAACTAATGAAAAACTGTTTTTT. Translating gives CASSRLTTNEKLFF.